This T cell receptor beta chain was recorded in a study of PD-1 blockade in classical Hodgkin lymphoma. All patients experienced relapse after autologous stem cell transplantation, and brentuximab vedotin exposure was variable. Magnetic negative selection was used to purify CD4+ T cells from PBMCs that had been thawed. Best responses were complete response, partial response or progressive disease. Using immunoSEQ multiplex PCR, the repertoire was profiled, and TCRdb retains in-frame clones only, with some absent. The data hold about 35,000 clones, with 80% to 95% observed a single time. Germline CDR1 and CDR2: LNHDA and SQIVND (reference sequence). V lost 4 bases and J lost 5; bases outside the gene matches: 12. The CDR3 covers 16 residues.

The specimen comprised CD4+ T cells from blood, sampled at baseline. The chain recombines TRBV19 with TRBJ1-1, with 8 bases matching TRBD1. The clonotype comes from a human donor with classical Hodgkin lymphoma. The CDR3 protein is CASSTWNWTGMTEAFF. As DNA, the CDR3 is TGTGCCAGTAGTACATGGAATTGGACAGGGATGACTGAAGCTTTCTTT.